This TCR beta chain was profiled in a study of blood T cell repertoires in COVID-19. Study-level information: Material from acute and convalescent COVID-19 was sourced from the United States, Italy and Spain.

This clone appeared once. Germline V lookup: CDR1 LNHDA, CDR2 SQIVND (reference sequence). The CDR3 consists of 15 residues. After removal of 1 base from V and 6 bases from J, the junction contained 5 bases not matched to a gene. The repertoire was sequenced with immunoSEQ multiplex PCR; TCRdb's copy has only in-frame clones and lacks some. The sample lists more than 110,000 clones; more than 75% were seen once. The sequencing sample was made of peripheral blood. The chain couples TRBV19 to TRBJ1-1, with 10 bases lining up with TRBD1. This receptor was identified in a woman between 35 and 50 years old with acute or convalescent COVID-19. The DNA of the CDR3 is TGTGCCAGTAGTATAGTGTCCGGACAGGGGGCTGAAGCTTTCTTT. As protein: CASSIVSGQGAEAFF.